This T cell receptor (beta chain) was obtained from a study of T cells in Graves' hyperthyroidism and ophthalmopathy (dated by TCRdb to the late 2010s). Notes on the research overall: Peripheral blood was sampled at the time of initial diagnosis, prior to any treatment. In addition, the study compared T-cell repertoires in thyroid tissue and in blood from roughly 6 Graves' hyperthyroidism patients. To identify TCR V-J signatures that set the groups apart, the researchers used a discovery cohort of about a hundred patients, made up of fewer than 50 with Graves' ophthalmopathy and 55 to 65 with stable Graves' hyperthyroidism. Whether ophthalmopathy could be predicted prospectively was tested in an independent validation cohort made up of about 18 hyperthyroidism patients plus 17 patients who later progressed to ophthalmopathy. The roughly 100 discovery patients were randomly split 7:3 into training and test sets. TCR Vbeta CDR3 sequencing of 140 or so peripheral blood samples (over 40 ophthalmopathy, about 80 hyperthyroidism and around 17 progressor patients) is reported in the paper. Once sampling was done, hyperthyroidism patients were given methimazole at a starting dose of 30 mg daily, whereas ophthalmopathy patients were given high-dose intravenous methylprednisolone.

In the ophthalmopathy patients, disease was moderately to severely active, with a Clinical Activity Score of 3 or more, a NOSPECS grade of 4 or more, and a duration of less than 3 months. Patients with uncontrolled infections, other autoimmune diseases, pregnancy or lactation were excluded. Diagnoses were established on the basis of clinical symptoms, serum thyroxine and TRAb, thyroid ultrasound, and orbital computed tomography. PBMCs were separated from 10 ml of fresh peripheral blood using Ficoll-Paque density gradient centrifugation. Trizol reagent was used to extract total RNA, and RNA quality was then checked on an Agilent 2100 Bioanalyzer. Many counts were recorded for this clonotype. The antigen it recognizes is unknown. No base qualities exist here, and no much larger clone lies one base off it. The CDR3 covers 11 residues, taking in both the cysteine and the phenylalanine. Only the CDR3 DNA is retained, 33 bases long and in frame from the first base. From the germline V gene (reference sequence), CDR1 is SEHNR and CDR2 is FQNEAQ. The germline ends are 8 bases apart after V is trimmed by 5 bases and J by 6 bases.

On the study overall, not on this receptor specifically: In cross-validation, a model built on a 13 V-J signature told ophthalmopathy apart from stable hyperthyroidism with approximately 90% sensitivity and roughly 81% specificity, and in testing the same model reached 80%/75%. Most expanded thyroid clonotypes (frequency above 0.001) were also detected in blood, a finding suggesting that blood repertoires may reflect thyroid immune responses. No statistical method was used to fix the sample size in advance, and group allocation was not hidden from the investigators. In validation, the model predicted progression to ophthalmopathy a median of 6.5 months before onset, with roughly 70% sensitivity and 72.22% specificity.

Amplification of TCR beta CDR3 regions was carried out from RNA transcripts. The first round of RT-PCR for the TCR CDR3 was performed with the HTBI primer set and the Qiagen OneStep RT-PCR kit. A second multiplex PCR round built the libraries, followed by size selection and purification. Sequencing of the libraries was done on an Illumina HiSeq2000 using paired-end 100 bp reads. The original methods were these. SOAPnuke was used to process the raw data, with reads discarded if the reads contained adapters or uncalled bases, had a mean Phred below 15, or lacked an exact constant-primer or identifier match. High-quality paired reads were merged using COPE v1.2.5, and each unique nucleotide sequence was defined as a clonotype. Clonotypes were aligned to IMGT TRBV, TRBD and TRBJ reference segments using MiTCR v1.1. Only V-J combinations with frequency above 0.0001, covering 99% to 99.2% of repertoires, were analysed. A TCS score was defined as the ratio of F50 (clonal expansion) to E x V (chaos), with BLOSUM62-based TCRdist applied between CDR3 peptides within each V-J. Welch's t-statistics and random forest reduced 500 to 550 V-J features to 10 to 15, which were used in a naive Bayes classifier (R e1071). TCRdb itself trimmed the public reads at Q25 with fastp, ran MiXCR and retained productive beta chains. Under each unique CDR3 protein, matching rows form one entry showing the most common genes and DNA. TCRdb, rather than the study authors, made the V and J calls. The table for this sample lists hundreds of thousands of distinct CDR3 sequences; 14% to 15% of them were counted only once. The ten largest clones capture 13% of the sample.

The TCR sequence derives from a man aged 18 to 30 with Graves' ophthalmopathy. Material for sequencing was blood. The sequence links TRBV7-9 to TRBJ2-7; the D gene remains uncertain. The CDR3 has the sequence CASSPVGEQYF. The nucleotide sequence is TGTGCCAGCAGCCCCGTCGGCGAGCAGTACTTC.